The next 23 T cell receptor beta chains were all read from a single sample in a study of neurological immune-mediated disorders. TCRdb used MiXCR to reprocess the 5' RACE reads, holding one entry per CDR3 protein. This table holds 45,000 to 50,000 distinct CDR3 sequences, less than 5% found once. The sequencing sample was made of PBMCs. These TCRs come from a woman aged 60 to 75 with multiple sclerosis.

This clonotype was counted at least ten times. V and J are TRBV27 and TRBJ1-1, with a possible D match to TRBD1 (5 bases). V was pared by 2 bases and J by 2 bases, with 12 bases between. This CDR3 comprises 15 residues. Germline values: CDR1 MNHEY, CDR2 SMNVEV (reference sequence). CDR3 amino acids: CASSLGAGVNTEAFF. The CDR3 DNA reads as TGTGCCAGCAGTTTAGGGGCAGGAGTTAACACTGAAGCTTTCTTT.

This clonotype was recorded many times. The genes are TRBV20-1 and TRBJ2-7; either TRBD1 or TRBD2 may supply D (5 bases each). This CDR3 has 15 residues. The germline CDR1 and CDR2 sequences are DFQATT and SNEGSKA (reference sequence). V lost 0 bases, J lost 2 bases, and 14 bases lay in between. This CDR3 is CSARERQLRAYEQYF. The CDR3 DNA is TGCAGTGCTAGAGAGAGACAGTTGCGGGCCTACGAGCAGTACTTC.

This clonotype was seen more than once but under ten times. The CDR3 loop reads CAISERAGLNTEAFF. DNA for the CDR3: TGTGCCATCAGTGAGAGGGCAGGGCTGAACACTGAAGCTTTCTTT. The V and J genes are TRBV10-3 and TRBJ1-1, with a tentative D call TRBD1 (5 bases). Trimming cost V 2 bases and J 0 bases, with 10 bases left between them. From germline, CDR1 is ENHRY and CDR2 SYGVKD. CDR3 length equals 15 residues.

This clonotype was found many times. The chain joins TRBV20-1 to TRBJ1-2, with D possibly TRBD1 on 5 matching bases. V was cut by 1 base and J by 4 bases, with 10 bases left in between. The CDR3 is 13 residues long. Germline V lookup: CDR1 DFQATT, CDR2 SNEGSKA (reference sequence). The CDR3: CSARGGHSYGYTF. The CDR3 DNA follows: TGCAGTGCTAGAGGAGGACACTCCTATGGCTACACCTTC.

The sample holds many counts of this clonotype. V gene TRBV5-1 combines with J gene TRBJ1-1; D gene ambiguous. Germline values: CDR1 SGHRS, CDR2 YFSETQ. The CDR3 loop spans 14 amino acids. V was shortened by 1 base and J by 0 bases, with 7 bases between the two germline ends. CDR3 sequence: CASSLSGLNTEAFF. The CDR3, as DNA: TGCGCCAGCAGCTTGTCCGGGCTGAACACTGAAGCTTTCTTT. The complete variable domain, with remaining parts taken from reference TRBV5-1 and TRBJ1-1, reads KAGVTQTPRYLIKTRGQQVTLSCSPISGHRSVSWYQQTPGQGLQFLFEYFSETQRNKGNFPGRFSGRQFSNSRSEMNVSTLELGDSALYLCASSLSGLNTEAFFGQGTRLTVV.

This clonotype was picked up many times. The chain has TRBV4-1 and TRBJ1-5; TRBD1 agrees at 7 bases. The CDR3 has 16 amino acids. Germline CDR1 MGHRA, CDR2 YSYEKL. The junction had 6 bases not matched to a gene; V was cut back by 2 bases and J by 2 bases. CDR3 DNA sequence: TGCGCCAGCAGCCAATCTGAAACAGGGGGCAATCAGCCCCAGCATTTT. Translating gives CASSQSETGGNQPQHF.

This clonotype appeared many times. V is TRBV28 and J is TRBJ1-2; no clear D gene. CDR1 and CDR2 (germline): MDHEN, SYDVKM. The germline V and J ends were trimmed by 6 bases and 4 bases, with 21 bases remaining between them. This CDR3 has 16 amino acids. Written as DNA, the CDR3 is TGTGCCAGCAGCCACCCCTGGCTGGCAGAGACCTATGGCTACACCTTC. This codes for CASSHPWLAETYGYTF.

This clonotype was detected many times. The genes are TRBV20-1 and TRBJ2-1; D unresolved. Trimming shortened V by 0 bases and J by 4 bases, and 10 bases separated the two germline ends. CDR1 is DFQATT and CDR2 is SNEGSKA in the germline V gene (reference sequence). The CDR3 is 14 amino acids. The CDR3 protein is CSARDLVGYNEQFF. CDR3 in DNA: TGCAGTGCTAGAGATCTAGTTGGGTACAATGAGCAGTTCTTC.

DNA for the CDR3: TGCGCCAGCAGCCAAACCGACGGGACAGGGGCCCGGGGCTACACCTTC. Its protein product is CASSQTDGTGARGYTF. V gene TRBV4-1 combines with J gene TRBJ1-2; TRBD1 matches 10 bases. In germline, CDR1 is MGHRA, CDR2 YSYEKL. This CDR3 has 16 amino acids. V lost 2 bases to trimming and J lost 8 bases; unmatched junction nucleotides: 11.

The gene calls are TRBV5-1 and TRBJ2-3; D is ambiguous. With 4 bases removed from V and 0 bases from J, the gap between germline ends came to 15 bases. This CDR3 region has 16 residues. Per the germline V gene, CDR1 is SGHRS and CDR2 is YFSETQ. The CDR3, as DNA: TGCGCCAGCAGCCCGGACGCGTCAGCTAGCACAGATACGCAGTATTTT. Its protein product is CASSPDASASTDTQYF.

This clonotype was detected many times. The chain recombines TRBV5-5 with TRBJ2-7; D could derive from TRBD1 or TRBD2 (5 bases each). Germline V gene lookup returns CDR1 SGHKS and CDR2 YYEKEE (reference sequence). This CDR3 spans 15 amino acids. Deletions cut 0 bases from V and 2 bases from J, with 12 bases between. The CDR3 bases are TGTGCCAGCAGCTTGGTCAGGGTGGGACCCTACGAGCAGTACTTC. Protein sequence: CASSLVRVGPYEQYF.

This clonotype was detected ten times or more. This chain joins TRBV24-1 and TRBJ2-3; TRBD2 aligns across 10 bases. Trimming removed 0 bases from V and 6 bases from J; junction bases left unmatched: 8. Looked up from germline, CDR1 is KGHDR and CDR2 is SFDVKD. This CDR3 is 17 amino acids long. Written as DNA, the CDR3 is TGTGCCACCAGTGATTTGGGGCTAGCGGGAGACCAGGATACGCAGTATTTT. The encoded protein is CATSDLGLAGDQDTQYF.

This clonotype was seen at least ten times. V is TRBV7-9 and J is TRBJ2-3; D remains ambiguous. This CDR3 is built from 14 residues. The V end lost 3 bases, the J end lost 5 bases, and 12 bases lay between the germline ends. CDR1 and CDR2 (germline): SEHNR, FQNEAQ (reference sequence). In DNA, the CDR3 is TGTGCCAGCAGCTTGTCCCCTCTGGGAGATACGCAGTATTTT. This codes for CASSLSPLGDTQYF.

This clonotype appeared many times. The chain couples TRBV7-8 to TRBJ2-7; possibly TRBD1 or TRBD2 for D (5 bases each). CDR1 SGHVS and CDR2 FQNEAQ come from the germline V gene. V shed 2 bases and J shed 2 bases, with 10 bases lying between them. CDR3 length: 14 residues. The CDR3 DNA reads as TGTGCCAGCAGCTTACCGGGGCTGACCTACGAGCAGTACTTC. Its protein product is CASSLPGLTYEQYF.

This clonotype occurred many times. The V call is TRBV6-5, the J call TRBJ2-7; D is unresolved. The length of the CDR3 is 11 residues. Trimming pared 10 bases from V and 0 bases from J, leaving 7 bases between. Germline assignment: CDR1 MNHEY and CDR2 SVGAGI. In DNA, the CDR3 is TGTGCCACGCGGACCTCCTACGAGCAGTACTTC. Translation gives CATRTSYEQYF.

Many counts were recorded for this clonotype. The chain couples TRBV20-1 to TRBJ2-7, with D uncertain. V was trimmed by 4 bases and J by 3 bases, leaving 7 bases between them. There are 11 residues in the CDR3. In germline, CDR1 is DFQATT, CDR2 SNEGSKA (reference sequence). CDR3 coding DNA: TGCAGTGCTAAGTTTTTCTACGAGCAGTACGTC. This translates into CSAKFFYEQYV.

At least ten counts were recorded for this clonotype. The V call is TRBV20-1, the J call TRBJ2-2; TRBD2 agrees at 9 bases. The V gene's germline CDR1 is DFQATT and CDR2 SNEGSKA (reference sequence). The length of the CDR3 is 14 residues. V was clipped by 0 bases and J by 7 bases; unmatched bases: 3. The DNA for the CDR3 is TGCAGTGCTAGAGACCTAGCGGGGAACGGGGAGCTGTTTTTT. This encodes CSARDLAGNGELFF.

The rearrangement links TRBV5-1 to TRBJ1-1; tentative D call: TRBD1 (5 bases). CDR1 is SGHRS, CDR2 YFSETQ, per germline. V gave up 4 bases and J gave up 4 bases, with 14 bases separating them. The CDR3 extends over 14 amino acids. The CDR3 DNA is TGCGCCAGCAGCGAACCCATGGGGGGCACTGAAGCTTTCTTT. Its protein product is CASSEPMGGTEAFF.

The chain has TRBV6-1 and TRBJ2-1; 7 positions agree with TRBD1. This CDR3 contains 13 residues. From germline, CDR1 is MNHNS and CDR2 SASEGT. V shed 3 bases and J 7 bases; nucleotides not matched to a gene: 3. Here the CDR3 reads CASSERGRNEQFF. The CDR3 DNA is TGTGCCAGCAGTGAGAGGGGGCGGAATGAGCAGTTCTTC.

The sample holds many counts of this clonotype. This chain links TRBV12-3 or TRBV12-4 with TRBJ1-2, with no clear D. The CDR3 extends over 12 amino acids. The V gene lost 3 bases and the J gene lost 8 bases, with 10 bases spanning the gap. The CDR3 DNA reads TGTGCCAGCAGTTTTTGGGCGGAAGGCTACACCTTC. This translates into CASSFWAEGYTF.

This clonotype was detected ten times or more. The V and J genes are TRBV29-1 and TRBJ1-1; D is unclear. Per germline, CDR1 SQVTM and CDR2 ANQGSEA. V was trimmed by 8 bases and J by 3 bases, leaving 13 bases between them. This CDR3 contains 12 residues. In DNA form, the CDR3 reads TGCAGCCTTAGGAAGGAGCACACTGAAGCTTTCTTT. Its translation is CSLRKEHTEAFF.

At least ten counts were recorded for this clonotype. This chain links TRBV10-3 with TRBJ2-1, with 7 bases aligning to TRBD2. CDR1 and CDR2 (germline): ENHRY, SYGVKD. Trimming took 0 bases from V and 5 from J; bases not matched to a gene: 10. The CDR3 has 17 residues. The chain's CDR3 is CAISESIRGRAHNEQFF. CDR3 nucleotides: TGTGCCATCAGTGAGTCGATTCGGGGGAGGGCACACAATGAGCAGTTCTTC.

In its sample, this clonotype was seen a few times. This chain uses TRBV7-3 with TRBJ2-3; no clear D. The CDR3 is 13 amino acids. CDR1 SGHTA and CDR2 FQGTGA come from the germline V gene. Between the trimmed V and J ends, which lost 4 bases and 2 bases, there was a span of 7 bases. CDR3 sequence: CASSSHNTDTQYF. CDR3 bases: TGTGCCAGCAGCTCCCACAACACAGATACGCAGTATTTT.